The sequence of this T cell receptor (beta chain) was determined in a study of T-cell memory formation after mild COVID-19. At the level of the study: Among the donors, TCR clusters were largely specific to each donor. Study-level findings and limits: Researchers found some responding clones in pre-infection memory, a sign that cross-reactive memory joined. Researchers could not confirm that second-wave clones peaking on day 37 targeted SARS-CoV-2.

Remarks on this clonotype: Its antigen is undetermined.

Each CDR3 protein gets one entry after TCRdb re-called the 5' RACE reads with MiXCR. The repertoire holds roughly 400,000 distinct CDR3 sequences, about 15% seen once, with under 25% in the top ten. The CDR3 runs to 13 residues. V shed 2 bases and J shed 4 bases, with 8 bases lying between them. Germline values: CDR1 SGHAT, CDR2 FQNNGV. The gene calls are TRBV11-2 and TRBJ1-1; D perhaps matches TRBD1 (5 bases). The clonotype was recovered from a man in his late teens or twenties who had mild COVID-19 (a few samples of this study predate the infection). Cell type and time point are not known. The sample taken for sequencing was PBMCs or a T cell subset sorted from them (not recorded which). The CDR3 region is CASSLQGLTEAFF. The CDR3 region has the DNA TGTGCCAGCAGCTTACAGGGCCTCACTGAAGCTTTCTTT.